This TCR beta chain was identified during a study of glioma-infiltrating T cells after dendritic cell vaccination (dated by TCRdb to 2016 to 2018). For the wider study: A cohort of roughly 15 glioblastoma patients from Phase I and II dendritic cell vaccination trials was included, of whom 9 were newly diagnosed and 6 had recurrent disease. Three intradermal dendritic cell vaccine injections were administered to patients at biweekly intervals in the arm below the axilla. The vaccine was prepared from monocyte-derived dendritic cells that were cultured for under 8 days with IL-4 and GM-CSF and then pulsed overnight with autologous tumor lysate. Patients received autologous tumor lysate-pulsed dendritic cell vaccination between about 2003 and 2012. In glioblastoma patients vaccinated with dendritic cells, deep sequencing of TCR beta CDR3 regions served to measure tumor-infiltrating lymphocyte content and to compare repertoires between tumor and blood. Survival after dendritic cell vaccination was correlated with TCR sequencing metrics such as TIL content and the overlap between tumor and blood repertoires.

General findings and caveats noted by the study authors: No direct relationship between TCR clonality and survival was found, suggesting that a diverse polyclonal response may matter. The three-group TCR overlap response model was described as speculative and requiring prospective validation. Higher estimated pretreatment TIL content predicted longer time to progression and overall survival after dendritic cell vaccination. The cohort was small and heterogeneous, with few patients having full blood and tumor sets and even fewer initial-recurrent tumor pairs.

In the germline V gene, CDR1 corresponds to MNHNS and CDR2 to SASEGT. Including cysteine and phenylalanine, the CDR3 has 14 amino acids. Left in the record is the CDR3 DNA by itself, 42 bases read in frame from the first base. V is pared back by 4 bases and J by 0 bases, with 7 bases lying between the germline termini. As concerns this clone: This clone's antigen is unknown. Qualities for individual bases were not recorded, and no much larger clone is one base off.

The immunoSEQ assay amplified TCRB CDR3 regions from approximately 1.8 micrograms of genomic DNA, or from all available DNA when less than that amount was available. Multiplex PCR used 60 forward primers for TCR V beta segments and 13 reverse primers for J beta segments. To estimate the number of reads per starting template, synthetic control templates were added to each sample at limiting dilution. Sequencing produced 87 bp reads on the Illumina HiSeq System. Turning to the authors' computational methods: PCR and sequencing errors were removed by a nearest neighbor algorithm that merged closely related sequences. TCR overlap was measured as the percentage of unique tumor TCR beta sequences that were also present in the peripheral blood of the same patient. TCRdb obtained this table from immuneACCESS and retained in-frame rearrangements with V and J assigned. These tables miss some clones; where compared with another copy, unresolved V genes account for less than half of the shortfall, and the remainder is unexplained. Clone size and V and J calls were adopted from that table, with D and trimming inferred from the DNA. For this sample the table gives tens of thousands of clones, of which more than 65% were detected only once. The biggest ten clones account for 2.1% of the sample.

Patients were selected for having adequate residual fresh-frozen tumor tissue and more than two years of available survival data. An isocitrate dehydrogenase mutation was not carried by any of the glioblastoma patients, although molecular status was otherwise variable. PBMC collection took place before vaccination, two weeks after the third vaccination, and at tumor progression if progression occurred. Genomic DNA was extracted with the Qiagen DNeasy Blood extraction Kit. The receptor chain draws on TRBV6-1 and TRBJ1-5; no D gene can be assigned with confidence. Sequencing used blood, obtained before dendritic cell vaccination. This TCR was recovered from a human donor with glioblastoma. The encoded CDR3 is CASSGPNSNQPQHF. The DNA is as follows: TGTGCCAGCAGTGGTCCTAATAGCAATCAGCCCCAGCATTTT.